The clone carrying this T cell receptor beta chain was recorded only once. Its antigen is undetermined. A much larger clone lies one base from this, so it may be a read error. The data stem from a study of T-cell reconstitution after alpha-beta-depleted transplantation in children. Study-wide results and caveats: Diversity of TCRbeta at day 60 was high in some patients, arising from surviving recipient T cells and thymic progenitors.

Using unique molecular identifiers, the investigators prepared the TCRbeta library. Each CDR3 protein gets one entry after TCRdb re-called the PCR reads with MiXCR. This sample has 550,000 to 600,000 distinct CDR3 sequences; roughly 24% occur once, and the top ten carry around an eighth. The TCR originated in a boy under two years old who had a stem cell transplant for acute myeloid leukemia, so the T cells may come from the graft donor. The sequencing here drew on PBMCs, mostly from graft donor cells, taken 360 days after TCRalphabeta/CD19-depleted stem cell transplant.

CDR3 loop: CASSFAVEHFF. CDR3 nucleotide sequence: TGCGCCAGCAGCTTCGCTGTGGAGCATTTCTTC. V and J are TRBV5-1 and TRBJ2-1; D ambiguous. CDR1 is SGHRS, CDR2 YFSETQ, per germline. This CDR3 spans 11 amino acids.